This TCR beta chain was identified during a study of post-analysis software for immune sequencing data. The study, taken as a whole, reports: TRBV segments more frequent in patients than in controls numbered roughly 5 and included TRBV5-6, TRBV5-1 and TRBV20-1. With F measure, samples from one preparation batch clustered together strongly.

In the case of this clonotype: Antigen specificity is unknown.

V lost 2 bases to trimming and J lost 3 bases, with 7 bases between them. The CDR3 is made up of 13 amino acids. The TCR beta cDNA libraries contained unique molecular identifiers. The yield from approximately 1 to 10 million T cells was around 500,000 cDNA molecules in total. TCRdb ran MiXCR on the PCR reads and lists one entry per CDR3 protein. The sample shows 400,000 to 500,000 distinct CDR3 sequences, less than 40% of them seen only once. The sequence came from a girl aged 2 to 10 with multiple sclerosis. V and J are TRBV12-3 or TRBV12-4 and TRBJ1-2; D not resolved. Source material: blood. CDR3 sequence (DNA): TGTGCCAGCAGTTTAAGCGGATACTATGGCTACACCTTC. It translates to CASSLSGYYGYTF.